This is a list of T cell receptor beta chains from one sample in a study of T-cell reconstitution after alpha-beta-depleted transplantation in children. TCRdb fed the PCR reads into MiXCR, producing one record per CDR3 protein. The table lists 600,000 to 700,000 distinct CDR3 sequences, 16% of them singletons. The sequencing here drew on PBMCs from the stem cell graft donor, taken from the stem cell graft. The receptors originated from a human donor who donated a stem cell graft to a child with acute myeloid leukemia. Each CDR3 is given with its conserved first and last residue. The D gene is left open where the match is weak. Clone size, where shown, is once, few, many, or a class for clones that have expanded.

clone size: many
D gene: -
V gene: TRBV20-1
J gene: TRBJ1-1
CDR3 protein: CSAPEITGARVTFF
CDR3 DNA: TGCAGTGCACCGGAGATTACGGGGGCACGGGTAACTTTCTTT

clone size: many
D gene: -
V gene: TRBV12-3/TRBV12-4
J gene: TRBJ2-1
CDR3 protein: CASSYGGYEQFF
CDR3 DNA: TGTGCCAGCAGCTACGGAGGCTATGAGCAGTTCTTC

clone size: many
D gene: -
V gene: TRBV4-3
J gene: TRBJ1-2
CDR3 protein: CASSQHIEGRDGYTF
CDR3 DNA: TGCGCCAGCAGCCAGCACATAGAGGGGCGGGATGGCTACACCTTC

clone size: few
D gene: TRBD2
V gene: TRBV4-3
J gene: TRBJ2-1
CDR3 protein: CASSQDSRTSYNEQFF
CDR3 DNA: TGCGCCAGCAGCCAAGATTCGCGGACTAGCTACAATGAGCAGTTCTTC

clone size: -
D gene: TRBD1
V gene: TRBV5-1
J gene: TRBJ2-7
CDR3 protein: CASSFTGQGGYEQYF
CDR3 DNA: TGCGCCAGCAGCTTTACGGGACAGGGCGGCTACGAGCAGTACTTC

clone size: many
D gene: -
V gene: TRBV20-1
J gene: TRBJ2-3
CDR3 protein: CSARVGERPDTQYF
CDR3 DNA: TGCAGTGCTCGAGTAGGGGAAAGGCCAGATACGCAGTATTTT

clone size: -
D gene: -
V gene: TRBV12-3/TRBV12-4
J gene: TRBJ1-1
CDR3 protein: CATRIEGFEAFF
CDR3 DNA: TGTGCCACTCGGATAGAAGGCTTTGAAGCTTTCTTT

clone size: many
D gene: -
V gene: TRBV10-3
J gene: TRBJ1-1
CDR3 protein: CAISESLLRNTEAFF
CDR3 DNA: TGTGCCATCAGTGAGTCGCTCTTAAGGAACACTGAAGCTTTCTTT

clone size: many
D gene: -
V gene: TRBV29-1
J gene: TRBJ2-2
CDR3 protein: CSVEDESNTGELFF
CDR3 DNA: TGCAGCGTTGAAGATGAGAGCAACACCGGGGAGCTGTTTTTT

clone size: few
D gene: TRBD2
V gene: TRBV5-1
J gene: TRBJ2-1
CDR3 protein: CASSLNSGGYNEQFF
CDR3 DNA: TGCGCCAGCAGCCTTAATAGCGGGGGGTACAATGAGCAGTTCTTC

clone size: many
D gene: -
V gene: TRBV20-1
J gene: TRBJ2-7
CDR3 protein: CSARLTASYEQYF
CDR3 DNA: TGCAGTGCTAGGCTCACGGCGTCCTACGAGCAGTACTTC

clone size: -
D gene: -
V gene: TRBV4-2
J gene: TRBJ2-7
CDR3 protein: CASAPGLPPYEQYF
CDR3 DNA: TGTGCCAGCGCCCCTGGGCTCCCCCCCTACGAGCAGTACTTC

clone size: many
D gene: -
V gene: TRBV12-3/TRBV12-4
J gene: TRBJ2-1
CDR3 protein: CASSPPSRANEQFF
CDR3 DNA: TGTGCCAGCAGTCCCCCATCGAGAGCCAATGAGCAGTTCTTC

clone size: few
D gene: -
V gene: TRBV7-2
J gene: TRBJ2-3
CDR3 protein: CASSKGVGTDTQYF
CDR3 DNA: TGTGCCAGCAGCAAGGGGGTGGGGACAGATACGCAGTATTTT

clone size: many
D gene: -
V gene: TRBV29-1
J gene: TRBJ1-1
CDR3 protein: CSAEKGGGLNTEAFF
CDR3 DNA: TGCAGCGCCGAGAAGGGGGGCGGGCTGAACACTGAAGCTTTCTTT

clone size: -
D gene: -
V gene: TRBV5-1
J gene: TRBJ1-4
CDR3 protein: CASSLNGEFNEKLFF
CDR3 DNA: TGCGCCAGCAGCTTGAACGGGGAATTTAATGAAAAACTGTTTTTT

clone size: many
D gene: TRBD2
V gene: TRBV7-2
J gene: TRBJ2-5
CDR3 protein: CASTQLAGGQETQYF
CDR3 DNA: TGTGCCAGCACCCAACTAGCGGGGGGACAAGAGACCCAGTACTTC

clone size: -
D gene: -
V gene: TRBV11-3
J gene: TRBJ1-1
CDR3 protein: CASSPTPLTEAFF
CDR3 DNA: TGTGCCAGCAGCCCTACCCCCTTAACTGAAGCTTTCTTT

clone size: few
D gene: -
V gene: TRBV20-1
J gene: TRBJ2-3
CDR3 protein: CSATLGTDTQYF
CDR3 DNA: TGCAGTGCTACCCTGGGCACAGATACGCAGTATTTT

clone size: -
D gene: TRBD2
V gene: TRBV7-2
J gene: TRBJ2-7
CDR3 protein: CASSSALRGGSYEQYF
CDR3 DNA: TGTGCCAGCAGCTCTGCCCTTCGGGGGGGGTCCTACGAGCAGTACTTC

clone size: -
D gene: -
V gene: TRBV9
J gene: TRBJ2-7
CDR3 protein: CASSDGQSYEQYF
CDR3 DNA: TGTGCCAGCAGCGACGGACAGTCCTACGAGCAGTACTTC

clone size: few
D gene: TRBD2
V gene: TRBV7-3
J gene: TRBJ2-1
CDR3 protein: CASSLASGGPYNEQFF
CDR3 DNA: TGTGCCAGCAGCTTAGCTAGCGGGGGGCCTTACAATGAGCAGTTCTTC

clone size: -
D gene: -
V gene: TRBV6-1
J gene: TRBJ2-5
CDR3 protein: CASRKQGVRRSQETQYF
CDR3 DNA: TGTGCCAGCAGAAAACAGGGCGTGAGGAGAAGTCAAGAGACCCAGTACTTC

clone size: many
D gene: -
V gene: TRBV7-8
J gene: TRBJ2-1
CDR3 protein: CASSLVYRRGSYNEQFF
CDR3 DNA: TGTGCCAGCAGCTTAGTTTACAGACGGGGCTCCTACAATGAGCAGTTCTTC

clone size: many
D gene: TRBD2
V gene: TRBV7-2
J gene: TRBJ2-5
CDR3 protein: CASSKNRAGGETQYF
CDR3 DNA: TGTGCCAGCAGCAAGAATAGAGCGGGGGGGGAGACCCAGTACTTC

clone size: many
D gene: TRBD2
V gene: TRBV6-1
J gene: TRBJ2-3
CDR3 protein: CASSPGLAEPLQTDTQYF
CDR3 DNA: TGTGCCAGCAGCCCGGGACTAGCGGAGCCACTTCAGACAGATACGCAGTATTTT

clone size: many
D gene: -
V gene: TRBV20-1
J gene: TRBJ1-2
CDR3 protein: CSARNKGIYGYTF
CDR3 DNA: TGCAGTGCACGGAACAAGGGGATTTATGGCTACACCTTC

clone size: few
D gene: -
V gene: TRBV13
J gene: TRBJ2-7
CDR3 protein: CASSLERKYEQYF
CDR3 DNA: TGTGCCAGCAGCTTAGAAAGGAAATACGAGCAGTACTTC

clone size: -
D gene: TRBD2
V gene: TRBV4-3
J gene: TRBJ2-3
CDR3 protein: CASSQTSGEGDTQYF
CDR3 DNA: TGCGCCAGCAGCCAAACTAGCGGGGAGGGAGATACGCAGTATTTT

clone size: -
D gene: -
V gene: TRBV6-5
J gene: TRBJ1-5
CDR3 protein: CASSYRAEGQPQHF
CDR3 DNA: TGTGCCAGCAGTTACCGGGCGGAAGGTCAGCCCCAGCATTTT

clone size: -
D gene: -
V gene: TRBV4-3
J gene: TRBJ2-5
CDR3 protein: CASSQDQDYVPGETQYF
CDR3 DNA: TGCGCCAGCAGCCAAGATCAAGACTACGTGCCCGGGGAGACCCAGTACTTC

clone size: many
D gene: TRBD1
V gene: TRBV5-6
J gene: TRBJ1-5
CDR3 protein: CASSLGQSNQPQHF
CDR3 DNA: TGTGCCAGCAGTTTGGGACAGAGCAATCAGCCCCAGCATTTT

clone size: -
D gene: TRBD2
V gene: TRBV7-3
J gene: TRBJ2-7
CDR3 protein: CASSLEGTSGSYEQYF
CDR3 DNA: TGTGCCAGCAGCTTAGAGGGGACTAGCGGATCCTACGAGCAGTACTTC

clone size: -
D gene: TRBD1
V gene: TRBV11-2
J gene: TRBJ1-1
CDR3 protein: CASSLAGAGGFTEAFF
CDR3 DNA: TGTGCCAGCAGCTTAGCCGGGGCAGGGGGCTTCACTGAAGCTTTCTTT

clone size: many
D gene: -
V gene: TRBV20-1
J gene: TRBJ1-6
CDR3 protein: CSAIGGRGSYNSPLHF
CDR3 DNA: TGCAGTGCTATTGGGGGAAGGGGCTCCTATAATTCACCCCTCCACTTT

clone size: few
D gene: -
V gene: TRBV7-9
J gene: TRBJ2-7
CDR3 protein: CASSSQGTHYEQYF
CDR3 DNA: TGTGCCAGCAGCTCCCAGGGGACCCACTACGAGCAGTACTTC

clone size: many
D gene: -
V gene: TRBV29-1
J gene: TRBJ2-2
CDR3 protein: CSVKRSTADTGELFF
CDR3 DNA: TGCAGCGTCAAACGTTCGACAGCAGACACCGGGGAGCTGTTTTTT

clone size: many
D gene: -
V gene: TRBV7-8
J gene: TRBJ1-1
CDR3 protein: CASSLVRSNTEAFF
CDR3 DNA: TGTGCCAGCAGCTTAGTTCGGTCAAACACTGAAGCTTTCTTT

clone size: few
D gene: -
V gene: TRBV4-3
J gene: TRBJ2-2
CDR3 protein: CASSHDDTRSGELFF
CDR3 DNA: TGCGCCAGCAGCCACGACGACACGAGGAGCGGGGAGCTGTTTTTT

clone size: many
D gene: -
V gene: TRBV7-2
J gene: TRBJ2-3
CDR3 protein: CASSIGGSDTQYF
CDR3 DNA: TGTGCCAGCAGCATAGGGGGGTCAGATACGCAGTATTTT

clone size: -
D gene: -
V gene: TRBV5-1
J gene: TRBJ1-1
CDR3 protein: CASSVDKMNTEAFF
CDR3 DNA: TGCGCCAGCAGCGTGGACAAAATGAACACTGAAGCTTTCTTT

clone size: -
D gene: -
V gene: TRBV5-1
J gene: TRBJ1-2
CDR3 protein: CASRLTPGRDYGYTF
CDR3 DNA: TGCGCCAGCAGACTTACTCCGGGACGGGACTATGGCTACACCTTC

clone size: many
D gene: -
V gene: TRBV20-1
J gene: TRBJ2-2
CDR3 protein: CSEGGGKDTGELFF
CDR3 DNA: TGCAGTGAAGGAGGGGGAAAAGACACCGGGGAGCTGTTTTTT

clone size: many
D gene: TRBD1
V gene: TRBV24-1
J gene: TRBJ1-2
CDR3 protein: CATSEWTGNGYTF
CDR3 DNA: TGTGCCACCAGTGAATGGACAGGGAATGGCTACACCTTC

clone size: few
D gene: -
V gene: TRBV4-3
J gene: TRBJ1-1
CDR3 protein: CASSQRNLAEAFF
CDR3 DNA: TGCGCCAGCAGCCAAAGGAATCTCGCTGAAGCTTTCTTT

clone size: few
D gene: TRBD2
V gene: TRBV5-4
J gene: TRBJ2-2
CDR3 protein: CASSLGGTSGKPNTGELFF
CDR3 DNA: TGTGCCAGCAGCTTGGGGGGGACTAGCGGCAAACCGAACACCGGGGAGCTGTTTTTT

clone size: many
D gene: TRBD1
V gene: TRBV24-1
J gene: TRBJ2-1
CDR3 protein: CATKGTDYNEQFF
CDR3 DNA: TGTGCCACCAAGGGGACAGACTACAATGAGCAGTTCTTC

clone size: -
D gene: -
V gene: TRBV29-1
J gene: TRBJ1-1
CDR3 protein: CSVEKGTNTEAFF
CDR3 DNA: TGCAGCGTTGAAAAGGGGACGAACACTGAAGCTTTCTTT

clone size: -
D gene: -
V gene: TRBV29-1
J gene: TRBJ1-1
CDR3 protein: CSVEDPGSAGSPVRDPNTEAFF
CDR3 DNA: TGCAGCGTTGAAGATCCCGGGTCGGCAGGGTCTCCGGTCCGGGACCCGAACACTGAAGCTTTCTTT

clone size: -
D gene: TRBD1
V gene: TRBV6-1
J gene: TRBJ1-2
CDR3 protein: CASRLNPGQLNYGYTF
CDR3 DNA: TGTGCCAGCAGGCTAAACCCGGGACAGCTGAACTATGGCTACACCTTC

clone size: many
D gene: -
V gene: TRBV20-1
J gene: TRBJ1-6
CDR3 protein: CSARKAGVIQWPPLHF
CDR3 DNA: TGCAGTGCTAGAAAGGCAGGGGTAATTCAGTGGCCACCCCTCCACTTT

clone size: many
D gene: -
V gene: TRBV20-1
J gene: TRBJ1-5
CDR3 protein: CSAMRDSNQPQHF
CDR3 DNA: TGCAGTGCCATGAGGGACAGCAATCAGCCCCAGCATTTT

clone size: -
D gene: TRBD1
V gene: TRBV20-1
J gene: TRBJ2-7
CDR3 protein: CSAQGQGEIYEQYF
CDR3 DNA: TGCAGTGCCCAAGGACAGGGTGAAATCTACGAGCAGTACTTC

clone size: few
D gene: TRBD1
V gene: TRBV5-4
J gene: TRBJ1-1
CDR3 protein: CASSSDVPGQGKAFF
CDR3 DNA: TGTGCCAGCAGCTCGGACGTCCCGGGACAGGGGAAAGCTTTCTTT